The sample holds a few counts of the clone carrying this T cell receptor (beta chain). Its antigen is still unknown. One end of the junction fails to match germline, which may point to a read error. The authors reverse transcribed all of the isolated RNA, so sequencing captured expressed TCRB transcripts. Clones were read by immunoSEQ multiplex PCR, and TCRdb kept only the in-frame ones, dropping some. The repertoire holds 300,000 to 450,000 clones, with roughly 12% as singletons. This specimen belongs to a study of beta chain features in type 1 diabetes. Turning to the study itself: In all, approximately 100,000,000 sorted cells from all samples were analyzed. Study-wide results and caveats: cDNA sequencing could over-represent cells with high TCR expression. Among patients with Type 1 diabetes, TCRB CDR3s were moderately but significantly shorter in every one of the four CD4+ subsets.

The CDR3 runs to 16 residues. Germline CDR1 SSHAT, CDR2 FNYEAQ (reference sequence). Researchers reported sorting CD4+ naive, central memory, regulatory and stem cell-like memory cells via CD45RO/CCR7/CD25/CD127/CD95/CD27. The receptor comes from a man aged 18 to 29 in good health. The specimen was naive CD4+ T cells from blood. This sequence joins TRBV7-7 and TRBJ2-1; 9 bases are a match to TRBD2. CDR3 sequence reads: CASSSIGAGGTHEQFF. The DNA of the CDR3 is TGTGCTAGCAGCTCCATCGGCGCGGGGGGGACCCATGAGCAGTTCTTC.